Below, 29 T cell receptor beta chains from the same sample are listed, as sequenced in a study of blood T cell repertoires in COVID-19. TCRdb's table, derived via immunoSEQ multiplex PCR, lists solely in-frame clones and lacks some. The table includes around 250,000 clones, around 82% detected once. Sample: peripheral blood. The receptors originated from a woman aged 18 to 35 with acute or convalescent COVID-19.

This chain joins TRBV6-6 and TRBJ1-4; D gene unclear. The CDR3 has 15 residues. V was shortened by 4 bases and J by 0 bases, with 9 bases between the two germline ends. Germline CDR1 and CDR2: MNHNY and SVGAGI (reference sequence). CDR3 amino acids: CASSSTRATNEKLFF. In DNA, the CDR3 is TGTGCCAGCAGTTCAACGAGAGCAACTAATGAAAAACTGTTTTTT.

The CDR3 protein is CASSPGLAGLPYNEQFF. CDR3 coding DNA: TGTGCCAGCAGCCCGGGACTAGCGGGCCTGCCCTACAATGAGCAGTTCTTC. This chain uses TRBV5-6 with TRBJ2-1, with TRBD2 matching over 12 bases. Germline lookup yields CDR1 SGHDT and CDR2 YYEEEE. V dropped 4 bases and J dropped 2; count of bases not matched to a gene: 7. CDR3 size: 17 residues.

V usage is TRBV5-1 and J usage is TRBJ2-5; TRBD2 aligns across 11 bases. The V gene end was trimmed by 2 bases and the J gene end by 1 base; junction bases not matched to a gene: 7. Germline V lookup: CDR1 SGHRS, CDR2 YFSETQ. The CDR3 consists of 17 residues. In DNA form, the CDR3 reads TGCGCCAGCAGCTTTGGAATAACTAGCGGGAGCCAAGAGACCCAGTACTTC. Translated: CASSFGITSGSQETQYF.

The rearrangement uses TRBV15 and TRBJ2-1; TRBD2 matches at 7 bases. The CDR3 is made up of 17 amino acids. After removal of 0 bases from V and 6 bases from J, the junction contained 11 bases not matched to a gene. Germline V CDR1 and CDR2: LNHNV, YYDKDF (reference sequence). CDR3 amino acids: CATSRDRRRESGNEQFF. In nucleotides, the CDR3 is TGTGCCACCAGCAGAGATCGAAGGCGGGAGTCGGGCAATGAGCAGTTCTTC.

The gene calls are TRBV7-3 and TRBJ2-1, with a weak D call TRBD2 (6 bases). Trimming stripped 1 base from V and 7 bases from J, with 11 bases between. Germline V gene data show CDR1 as SGHTA and CDR2 as FQGTGA. There are 14 residues in the CDR3. DNA of the CDR3: TGTGCCAGCAGCTTAATGAGTAGCGGTAATGAGCAGTTCTTC. Translating gives CASSLMSSGNEQFF.

The V call is TRBV11-2, the J call TRBJ1-4; D may be TRBD1 (6 bases). Germline V gene lookup returns CDR1 SGHAT and CDR2 FQNNGV. The CDR3 extends over 13 amino acids. V was shortened by 5 bases and J by 8 bases, with 12 bases between the two germline ends. DNA for the CDR3: TGTGCCAGCAGCCACAGGGTCGCAGAAAAACTGTTTTTT. Amino acids: CASSHRVAEKLFF.

The count of this clone is one. The V and J genes are TRBV10-3 and TRBJ2-7; 9 nucleotides agree with TRBD1. Trimming took 8 bases from V and 1 from J; bases not matched to a gene: 9. CDR3 size: 15 residues. Per the germline V gene, CDR1 is ENHRY and CDR2 is SYGVKD. The DNA of the CDR3 is TGTGCCATCCAGCGACGGGACAGGGAGTCCTACGAGCAGTACTTC. Protein: CAIQRRDRESYEQYF.

This chain connects TRBV6-5 to TRBJ2-7; 9 nucleotides match TRBD1. CDR1 and CDR2 from the germline V gene are MNHEY and SVGAGI. The ends lost 2 bases at V and 4 bases at J; junction bases unmatched: 9. The CDR3 loop spans 16 amino acids. The CDR3 is CASSYDRTGDQYEQYF. The CDR3 nucleotides read TGTGCCAGCAGTTACGACAGGACAGGGGACCAATACGAGCAGTACTTC.

The gene calls are TRBV3-1 (or the pseudogene TRBV3-2) and TRBJ2-5; 8 bases align to TRBD1. The CDR3 is made up of 13 amino acids. Trimming took 2 bases from V and 4 from J; bases not matched to a gene: 0. Germline V gene lookup returns CDR1 LGHDT and CDR2 YNNKEL (reference sequence). The CDR3 coding sequence is TGTGCCAGCAGCCAACAGGGGGCAGAGACCCAGTACTTC. Encoded protein: CASSQQGAETQYF.

The J gene is TRBJ1-1, the V gene TRBV19; D ambiguous. This CDR3 contains 15 residues. The V and J ends lost 3 bases and 4 bases respectively, with 15 bases between them. Germline lookup yields CDR1 LNHDA and CDR2 SQIVND (reference sequence). The CDR3 coding sequence is TGTGCCAGTAGTATTGGCCAGGCTGGAGGCACTGAAGCTTTCTTT. Translating gives CASSIGQAGGTEAFF.

This clone has just one count. V is TRBV27 and J is TRBJ1-5; 7 nucleotides align to TRBD1. CDR1 and CDR2 from the germline V gene are MNHEY and SMNVEV (reference sequence). Trimming cost V 10 bases and J 0 bases; bases outside gene matches: 6. The CDR3 loop spans 14 amino acids. The CDR3 coding sequence is TGTGCCACCTCCGGGACAGCTAGCAATCAGCCCCAGCATTTT. It is translated as CATSGTASNQPQHF.

The V and J genes are TRBV2 and TRBJ1-5; a weak D match, TRBD1 (5 bases). CDR1 and CDR2 from the germline V gene are SNHLY and FYNNEI. V was clipped by 3 bases and J by 3 bases, with 12 bases between them. The CDR3 totals 15 residues. The CDR3 nucleotides are TGTGCCAGCAGTGAGGTCAGACAGTTCAATCAGCCCCAGCATTTT. Translating it yields CASSEVRQFNQPQHF.

The CDR3 reads CASSLRVSYNEQFF. The CDR3 bases are TGTGCCAGCAGTTTGCGGGTCTCCTACAATGAGCAGTTCTTC. The genes are TRBV27 and TRBJ2-1; tentative D call: TRBD2 (5 bases). This CDR3 spans 14 amino acids. The V gene's germline CDR1 is MNHEY and CDR2 SMNVEV (reference sequence). Deletions cut 3 bases from V and 0 bases from J, with 6 bases between.

The chain combines TRBV4-3 with TRBJ1-6; D call uncertain. The CDR3 consists of 14 residues. The germline gives CDR1 LGHNA, CDR2 YSLEER. V lost 0 bases and J lost 3, with 3 bases in between. The CDR3 DNA reads as TGCGCCAGCAGCCAAGACAGCTATAATTCACCCCTCCACTTT. Residues: CASSQDSYNSPLHF.

This chain joins TRBV4-3 and TRBJ2-7; 9 positions match TRBD2. CDR3 length: 16 amino acids. Germline V gene sequence: CDR1 LGHNA, CDR2 YSLEER. The V and J ends lost 5 bases and 1 base, in that order; junction bases with no gene match: 9. The CDR3 region is CASSSHEGLASYEQYF. The CDR3 DNA sequence: TGCGCCAGCAGCTCACACGAGGGACTAGCATCCTACGAGCAGTACTTC.

The rearrangement uses TRBV19 and TRBJ1-5, with TRBD1 identical over 7 bases. V was clipped by 5 bases and J by 0 bases; unmatched bases: 7. There are 16 residues in the CDR3. Germline V CDR1 and CDR2: LNHDA, SQIVND (reference sequence). DNA of the CDR3: TGTGCCAGTAGTCGAAGGGACAGCCATAGCAATCAGCCCCAGCATTTT. Translation: CASSRRDSHSNQPQHF.

The chain combines TRBV5-8 with TRBJ2-3, with 7 positions matching TRBD2. CDR1 is SGHTS and CDR2 is YDEGEE in the germline V gene. V shed 0 bases, J shed 4 bases, and the junction held 11 bases outside the gene matches. The CDR3 loop spans 17 amino acids. The CDR3 bases are TGTGCCAGCAGCTTGGTCGGGGGAGGGAGGATCGCAGATACGCAGTATTTT. It codes for CASSLVGGGRIADTQYF.

This clone was detected once. The gene calls are TRBV4-1 and TRBJ1-1; D may be TRBD1 (6 bases). This CDR3 region has 16 residues. Trimming took 1 base from V and 1 from J, leaving 13 bases between them. Germline-derived CDR1 and CDR2 are MGHRA and YSYEKL. CDR3 region: CASSQGVRGTNTEAFF. CDR3 bases: TGCGCCAGCAGCCAAGGAGTCAGGGGTACGAACACTGAAGCTTTCTTT.

The chain links TRBV7-8 to TRBJ2-5; D gene unclear. V was pared by 4 bases and J by 0 bases, with 3 bases between. The germline CDR1 and CDR2 sequences are SGHVS and FQNEAQ. The CDR3 is 12 residues long. This CDR3 reads CASSSYQETQYF. The CDR3 DNA sequence: TGTGCCAGCAGCTCGTACCAAGAGACCCAGTACTTC.

This chain links TRBV28 with TRBJ1-1; D is perhaps TRBD1 (5 bases). V was clipped by 3 bases and J by 4 bases, with 12 bases between them. CDR3 length: 14 residues. Germline-derived CDR1 and CDR2 are MDHEN and SYDVKM. CDR3 residues: CASSFPLGGTEAFF. CDR3 bases: TGTGCCAGCAGTTTCCCGTTGGGGGGCACTGAAGCTTTCTTT.

The CDR3 spells CASSPGLAGRLDTQYF. DNA of the CDR3: TGTGCCAGTAGTCCCGGACTAGCGGGAAGGTTAGATACGCAGTATTTT. The V and J genes are TRBV19 and TRBJ2-3, with 12 bases that match TRBD2. The CDR3 contains 16 residues. Trimming cost V 5 bases and J 5 bases; bases outside gene matches: 8. CDR1 LNHDA and CDR2 SQIVND come from the germline V gene (reference sequence).

This chain uses TRBV5-1 with TRBJ1-1; 8 nucleotides align to TRBD1. The length of the CDR3 is 17 residues. J was trimmed by 1 base and V by 1 base; bases with no gene match: 9. CDR1 is SGHRS, CDR2 YFSETQ, per germline. The CDR3 is CASSLRPRQGTNTEAFF. CDR3 DNA sequence: TGCGCCAGCAGCTTGCGGCCCCGACAGGGGACGAACACTGAAGCTTTCTTT.

The chain links TRBV14 to TRBJ2-2, with D tentatively TRBD1 (5 bases). This CDR3 contains 15 residues. The V and J ends lost 2 bases and 1 base respectively, with 8 bases between them. Germline V gene sequence: CDR1 SGHDN, CDR2 FVKESK. CDR3 nucleotide sequence: TGTGCCAGCAGCCAACTTGACAGGAACACCGGGGAGCTGTTTTTT. Its protein is CASSQLDRNTGELFF.

The chain carries TRBV7-9 and TRBJ2-7, with D maybe TRBD1 (5 bases). Trimming left V 3 bases short and J 5 bases short, with 14 bases between. The CDR3 consists of 14 residues. The germline CDR1 and CDR2 sequences are SEHNR and FQNEAQ (reference sequence). The CDR3 protein is CASSFPAGPNEQYF. The CDR3, as DNA: TGTGCCAGCAGCTTCCCAGCAGGGCCTAACGAGCAGTACTTC.

The chain carries TRBV7-9 and TRBJ2-3, with 8 bases identical to TRBD1. The CDR3 length is 13 residues. V was clipped by 7 bases and J by 2 bases; unmatched bases: 2. From germline, CDR1 is SEHNR and CDR2 FQNEAQ (reference sequence). CDR3 loop: CASKTGVTDTQYF. The CDR3 DNA follows: TGTGCCAGCAAGACAGGGGTCACAGATACGCAGTATTTT.

This clone was counted only a few times. This CDR3 is also generated by other DNA sequences in the sample. The chain joins TRBV4-3 to TRBJ1-2; weak D call: TRBD1 (5 bases). There are 15 residues in the CDR3. Germline V gene sequence: CDR1 LGHNA, CDR2 YSLEER. The V end was cut by 0 bases, the J end by 5 bases, with 13 bases between. The DNA for the CDR3 is TGCGCCAGCAGCCAAGATGGGGGGGGACGGTATGGCTACACCTTC. This encodes CASSQDGGGRYGYTF.

The chain recombines TRBV9 with TRBJ1-3; tentatively, D is TRBD1 (5 bases). V lost 0 bases and J 0 bases, leaving 16 bases between the germline ends. The CDR3 has 18 residues. Per the germline V gene, CDR1 is SGDLS and CDR2 is YYNGEE. In DNA, the CDR3 is TGTGCCAGCAGCGTAGAAACCCTTCAGGGTGGCTCTGGAAACACCATATATTTT. It translates to CASSVETLQGGSGNTIYF.

The chain joins TRBV6-4 to TRBJ1-2, with TRBD1 identical over 8 bases. The CDR3 totals 16 residues. Trimming took 4 bases from V and 4 from J; bases not matched to a gene: 11. Per germline, CDR1 MRHNA and CDR2 SNTAGT. The CDR3 nucleotides read TGTGCCAGCAGTGTGTCGGCAGGGGGCAACGGCTATGGCTACACCTTC. As protein: CASSVSAGGNGYGYTF.

The CDR3 bases are TGTGCCAGCAGTCCCGGACAGAACACTGAAGCTTTCTTT. Translated: CASSPGQNTEAFF. J is TRBJ1-1 and V is TRBV27, with a tentative D call TRBD1 (5 bases). This CDR3 comprises 13 residues. V dropped 5 bases and J dropped 1 base, with 8 bases sitting between them. Per the germline V gene, CDR1 is MNHEY and CDR2 is SMNVEV (reference sequence).